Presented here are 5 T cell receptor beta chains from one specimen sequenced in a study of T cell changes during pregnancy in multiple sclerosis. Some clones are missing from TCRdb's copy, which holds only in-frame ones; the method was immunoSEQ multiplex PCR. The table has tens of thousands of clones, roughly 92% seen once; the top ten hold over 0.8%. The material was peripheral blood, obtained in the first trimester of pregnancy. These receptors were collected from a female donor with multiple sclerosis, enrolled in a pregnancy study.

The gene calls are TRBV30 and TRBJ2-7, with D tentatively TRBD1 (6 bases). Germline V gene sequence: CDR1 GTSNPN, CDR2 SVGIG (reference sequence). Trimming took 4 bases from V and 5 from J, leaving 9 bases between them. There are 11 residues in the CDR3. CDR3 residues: CAWNRVNEQYF. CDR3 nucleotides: TGTGCCTGGAACAGGGTCAACGAGCAGTACTTC.

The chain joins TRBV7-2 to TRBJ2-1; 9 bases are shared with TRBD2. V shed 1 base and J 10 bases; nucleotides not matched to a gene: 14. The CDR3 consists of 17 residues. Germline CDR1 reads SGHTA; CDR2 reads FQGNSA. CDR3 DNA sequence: TGTGCCAGCAGCTTAGGAGTGGGCGGGGGGGCCTTGGAGGAGCAGTTCTTC. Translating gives CASSLGVGGGALEEQFF.

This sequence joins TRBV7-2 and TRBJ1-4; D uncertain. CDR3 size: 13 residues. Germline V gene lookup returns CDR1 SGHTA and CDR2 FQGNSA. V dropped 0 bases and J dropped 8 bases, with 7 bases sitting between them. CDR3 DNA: TGTGCCAGCAGCTTAGCGCGGGAGGAAAAACTGTTTTTT. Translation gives CASSLAREEKLFF.

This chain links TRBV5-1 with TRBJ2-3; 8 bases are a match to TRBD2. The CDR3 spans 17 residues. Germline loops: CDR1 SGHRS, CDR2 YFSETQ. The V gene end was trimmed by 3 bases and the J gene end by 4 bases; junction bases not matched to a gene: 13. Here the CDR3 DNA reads TGCGCCAGCAGCTCCCTCCCGGGAGGGGGGACGGCAGATACGCAGTATTTT. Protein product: CASSSLPGGGTADTQYF.

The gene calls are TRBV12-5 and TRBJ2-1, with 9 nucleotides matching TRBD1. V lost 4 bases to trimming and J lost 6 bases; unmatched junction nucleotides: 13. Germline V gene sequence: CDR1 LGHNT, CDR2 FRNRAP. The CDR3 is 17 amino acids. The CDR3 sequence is CASGSPSGTGYSNEQFF. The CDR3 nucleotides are TGTGCTAGTGGTTCGCCGTCCGGGACAGGGTATAGCAATGAGCAGTTCTTC.